The 28 T cell receptor beta chains below come from one sample, sequenced in a study of radiotherapy plus CTLA-4 blockade in lung cancer (dated by TCRdb to about 2018). Library generation was performed with the immunoSEQ multiplex PCR assay. Not all clones reach the TCRdb copy of this immuneACCESS table, which keeps in-frame sequences only. Checked studies attribute under half of the gap to unresolved V genes and leave the rest unexplained. This sample comprises about 110,000 clones, 85% of them detected only once. The ten largest clones add up to roughly 2.5% of the sample. Sequencing used peripheral blood, obtained from a patient treated with radiotherapy plus ipilimumab. These receptors all stem from a human donor with non-small cell lung cancer that progressed on radiotherapy plus ipilimumab. Some clones in this sample may be carry-over from other donors' samples.

The chain has TRBV15 and TRBJ1-2, with D tentatively TRBD1 (6 bases). The length of the CDR3 is 16 residues. Germline CDR1 and CDR2: LNHNV and YYDKDF (reference sequence). V lost 5 bases, J lost 6 bases, and 22 bases lay in between. In DNA, the CDR3 is TGTGCCACCAGCCCCCAATACGGGGGAGGGGGGGATGGCTACACCTTC. It codes for CATSPQYGGGGDGYTF.

The rearrangement uses TRBV11-2 and TRBJ1-1, with unresolved D. The CDR3 consists of 12 residues. Trimming took off 5 bases at V and 2 bases at J, with 6 bases between the two ends. CDR1 is SGHAT and CDR2 is FQNNGV in the germline V gene. The CDR3: CASSPQNTEAFF. The CDR3 DNA follows: TGTGCCAGCAGCCCCCAAAACACTGAAGCTTTCTTT.

The chain employs TRBV4-2 and TRBJ2-7; unclear D gene. Trimming took off 1 base at V and 2 bases at J, with 9 bases between the two ends. The CDR3 is made up of 14 amino acids. Germline-derived CDR1 and CDR2 are LGHNA and YNFKEQ. CDR3 nucleotides: TGTGCCAGCAGCCAAGGTATAGGGACCTACGAGCAGTACTTC. Amino acids: CASSQGIGTYEQYF.

This chain uses TRBV6-5 with TRBJ2-3; 8 nucleotides align to TRBD2. The germline CDR1 and CDR2 sequences are MNHEY and SVGAGI. The CDR3 covers 15 residues. Trimming at V came to 6 bases and at J to 3 bases, leaving 8 bases not matched to a gene. The CDR3 bases are TGTGCCAGCAGACGAGCGGGGGCAGGTACAGATACGCAGTATTTT. Protein sequence: CASRRAGAGTDTQYF.

This chain uses TRBV5-1 with TRBJ2-3; 11 bases map to TRBD2. Looked up from germline, CDR1 is SGHRS and CDR2 is YFSETQ. The CDR3 runs 14 residues. The V segment lost 7 bases and the J segment 1 base; nucleotides outside the gene matches: 2. Here the CDR3 reads CASQTSGGTDTQYF. The CDR3 coding sequence is TGCGCCAGCCAGACTAGCGGGGGCACAGATACGCAGTATTTT. The full variable domain, rest sourced from reference TRBV5-1 and TRBJ2-3, is KAGVTQTPRYLIKTRGQQVTLSCSPISGHRSVSWYQQTPGQGLQFLFEYFSETQRNKGNFPGRFSGRQFSNSRSEMNVSTLELGDSALYLCASQTSGGTDTQYFGPGTRLTVL.

This clone has more than one count but fewer than ten. The chain couples TRBV28 to TRBJ2-5; 7 positions match TRBD1. Germline V gene sequence: CDR1 MDHEN, CDR2 SYDVKM. Trimming took 4 bases from V and 5 from J; bases not matched to a gene: 10. The CDR3 is 15 residues long. The CDR3 reads CASSSPGGILETQYF. In nucleotides, the CDR3 is TGTGCCAGCAGTTCCCCAGGGGGTATACTGGAGACCCAGTACTTC. Looking up the rest from reference TRBV28 and TRBJ2-5 gives the full variable domain: DVKVTQSSRYLVKRTGEKVFLECVQDMDHENMFWYRQDPGLGLRLIYFSYDVKMKEKGDIPEGYSVSREKKERFSLILESASTNQTSMYLCASSSPGGILETQYFGPGTRLLVL.

J is TRBJ2-5 and V is TRBV4-2; a possible D gene is TRBD1 (5 bases). Trimming left V 3 bases short and J 3 bases short, with 5 bases between. Germline V gene data show CDR1 as LGHNA and CDR2 as YNFKEQ. The CDR3 totals 12 residues. CDR3 loop: CASSQDKETQYF. The CDR3 DNA reads TGTGCCAGCAGCCAGGACAAAGAGACCCAGTACTTC.

This rearrangement joins TRBV4-3 to TRBJ1-6; D might be TRBD1 (5 bases). The germline V and J ends were trimmed by 1 base and 8 bases, with 15 bases remaining between them. This CDR3 has 16 residues. Germline-derived CDR1 and CDR2 are LGHNA and YSLEER. The CDR3 here is CASSQVGREGYSPLHF. As DNA, the CDR3 is TGCGCCAGCAGCCAAGTAGGGCGGGAGGGGTATTCACCCCTCCACTTT.

The chain joins TRBV4-3 to TRBJ2-1; 9 bases line up with TRBD2. There are 15 residues in the CDR3. The V gene's germline CDR1 is LGHNA and CDR2 YSLEER. V dropped 4 bases and J dropped 8; count of bases not matched to a gene: 9. CDR3 amino acids: CASSRSGGLSYEQFF. Here the CDR3 DNA reads TGCGCCAGCAGCCGAAGCGGGGGGCTCAGCTATGAGCAGTTCTTC.

The rearrangement joins TRBV4-3 to TRBJ1-2, with TRBD1 matching 10 bases. The V and J ends lost 3 bases and 5 bases, in that order; junction bases with no gene match: 6. The CDR3 extends over 15 amino acids. CDR1 LGHNA and CDR2 YSLEER come from the germline V gene. The CDR3 nucleotides read TGCGCCAGCAGCCAGGAGGGACAGGGGCGATATGGCTACACCTTC. Its protein product is CASSQEGQGRYGYTF.

J is TRBJ2-3 and V is TRBV7-9; D gene ambiguous. V lost 5 bases and J 0 bases, leaving 9 bases between the germline ends. The CDR3 has 14 residues. Germline V gives CDR1 SEHNR, CDR2 FQNEAQ (reference sequence). The CDR3 nucleotides are TGTGCCAGCAGCGCCTTTTTTAGCACAGATACGCAGTATTTT. Translating it yields CASSAFFSTDTQYF. Full variable domain (outside the CDR3, taken from reference TRBV7-9 and TRBJ2-3): DTGVSQNPRHKITKRGQNVTFRCDPISEHNRLYWYRQTLGQGPEFLTYFQNEAQLEKSRLLSDRFSAERPKGSFSTLEIQRTEQGDSAMYLCASSAFFSTDTQYFGPGTRLTVL.

The V gene is TRBV13, the J gene TRBJ2-3; TRBD1 or TRBD2 may be the D gene (6 bases each). Germline assignment: CDR1 PRHDT and CDR2 FYEKMQ (reference sequence). The CDR3 has 17 residues. Trimming removed 6 bases from V and 4 bases from J, with 23 bases in between. The CDR3 loop reads CASSARGLRASADTQYF. CDR3 in DNA: TGTGCCAGCAGTGCCCGGGGGCTTCGAGCATCCGCAGATACGCAGTATTTT.

CDR3 region: CASSPTGGQGEGGYTF. The CDR3 DNA reads TGTGCCAGCAGCCCCACAGGAGGACAGGGGGAGGGCGGCTACACCTTC. The chain uses TRBV4-2 and TRBJ1-2; TRBD1 matches at 10 bases. J lost 8 bases, V lost 4 bases, and 13 bases had no gene match. The CDR3 runs 16 residues. Germline V CDR1 and CDR2: LGHNA, YNFKEQ.

The rearrangement uses TRBV15 and TRBJ1-1; D gene ambiguous. The germline CDR1 and CDR2 sequences are LNHNV and YYDKDF (reference sequence). The CDR3 contains 14 residues. V gave up 0 bases and J gave up 1 base, with 6 bases separating them. CDR3 coding DNA: TGTGCCACCAGCAGAGATATTACGAACACTGAAGCTTTCTTT. Translated: CATSRDITNTEAFF.

The genes are TRBV5-1 and TRBJ2-1; 7 positions agree with TRBD1. Germline assignment: CDR1 SGHRS and CDR2 YFSETQ. V lost 4 bases to trimming and J lost 5 bases; unmatched junction nucleotides: 6. The CDR3 has 14 residues. The DNA for the CDR3 is TGCGCCAGCAGCGTGGACAGGCTGAACAATGAGCAGTTCTTC. Translated: CASSVDRLNNEQFF.

Comments on this clone: This CDR3 is also generated by other DNA sequences in the sample. The chain is built from TRBV6-5 and TRBJ2-7; D is possibly TRBD2 (5 bases). The CDR3 extends over 14 amino acids. V was shortened by 0 bases and J by 0 bases, with 6 bases between the two germline ends. Germline values: CDR1 MNHEY, CDR2 SVGAGI. The CDR3 loop is CASSYSGSSYEQYF. The CDR3 DNA reads TGTGCCAGCAGTTACTCAGGGAGCTCCTACGAGCAGTACTTC.

This chain joins TRBV18 and TRBJ1-5; D unresolved. The CDR3 is made up of 16 amino acids. V lost 4 bases and J 7 bases, leaving 20 bases between the germline ends. The germline V gene has CDR1 KGHSH and CDR2 LQKENI. CDR3 amino acids: CASSLEAGTLGQPQHF. The CDR3 DNA reads as TGTGCCAGCTCACTTGAGGCGGGTACTCTGGGCCAGCCCCAGCATTTT. Full variable domain (outside the CDR3, taken from reference TRBV18 and TRBJ1-5): NAGVMQNPRHLVRRRGQEARLRCSPMKGHSHVYWYRQLPEEGLKFMVYLQKENIIDESGMPKERFSAEFPKEGPSILRIQQVVRGDSAAYFCASSLEAGTLGQPQHFGDGTRLSIL.

The chain employs TRBV6-4 and TRBJ2-3, with 7 bases matching TRBD2. V trimming: 0 bases; J trimming: 6 bases; junction bases outside the gene matches: 6. CDR3 length: 15 residues. Looked up from germline, CDR1 is MRHNA and CDR2 is SNTAGT. The CDR3 here is CASSDSGGEGDTQYF. CDR3 sequence (DNA): TGTGCCAGCAGTGACTCGGGAGGGGAAGGGGATACGCAGTATTTT.

This chain links TRBV9 with TRBJ2-3, with D possibly being TRBD1 (6 bases). Trimming left V 3 bases short and J 1 base short, with 12 bases between. There are 15 residues in the CDR3. Germline V gene lookup returns CDR1 SGDLS and CDR2 YYNGEE. CDR3 protein: CASSEQGFRTDTQYF. CDR3 in DNA: TGTGCCAGCAGCGAACAGGGTTTCCGCACAGATACGCAGTATTTT.

This sequence joins TRBV5-6 and TRBJ2-5, with D tentatively TRBD1 (6 bases). Germline V gene sequence: CDR1 SGHDT, CDR2 YYEEEE. The V and J ends lost 4 bases and 3 bases respectively, with 13 bases between them. The CDR3 is made up of 14 amino acids. The CDR3 here is CASSPAGTKETQYF. DNA for the CDR3: TGTGCCAGCAGCCCGGCAGGGACAAAAGAGACCCAGTACTTC.

This chain connects TRBV7-6 to TRBJ2-5, with TRBD2 identical over 9 bases. The CDR3 has 15 amino acids. Germline CDR1 SGHVS, CDR2 FNYEAQ. Trimming cost V 1 base and J 2 bases; bases outside gene matches: 2. The CDR3 loop reads CASSLGLAGQETQYF. CDR3 bases: TGTGCCAGCAGCTTAGGGCTAGCGGGGCAAGAGACCCAGTACTTC.

The gene calls are TRBV19 and TRBJ2-7, with D unclear. CDR1 is LNHDA and CDR2 is SQIVND in the germline V gene (reference sequence). The CDR3 length is 14 residues. V shed 1 base and J shed 3 bases, with 10 bases lying between them. CDR3 coding DNA: TGTGCCAGTAGTATAGGATTGCAGTACTACGAGCAGTACTTC. Its translation: CASSIGLQYYEQYF.

CDR3 region: CASSLGRGPNQETQYF. CDR3 nucleotides: TGCGCCAGCAGCTTGGGGAGGGGGCCAAACCAAGAGACCCAGTACTTC. The chain joins TRBV5-1 to TRBJ2-5; possible D gene TRBD1, 7 bases. This CDR3 has 16 residues. V was clipped by 0 bases and J by 0 bases, with 12 bases between them. From germline, CDR1 is SGHRS and CDR2 YFSETQ.

This clone was recorded once. The chain joins TRBV25-1 to TRBJ2-2; a possible D gene is TRBD1 (6 bases). V was clipped by 2 bases and J by 5 bases, with 15 bases between them. CDR3 length equals 16 residues. Per germline, CDR1 MGHDK and CDR2 SYGVNS. This CDR3 reads CASSEHSTGLTGELFF. The CDR3 bases are TGTGCCAGCAGTGAACACTCGACAGGCTTAACCGGGGAGCTGTTTTTT. Full variable domain (remainder filled in from reference TRBV25-1 and TRBJ2-2): EADIYQTPRYLVIGTGKKITLECSQTMGHDKMYWYQQDPGMELHLIHYSYGVNSTEKGDLSSESTVSRIRTEHFPLTLESARPSHTSQYLCASSEHSTGLTGELFFGEGSRLTVL.

The chain employs TRBV18 and TRBJ1-5; 9 bases agree with TRBD1. The CDR3 spans 16 residues. Germline lookup yields CDR1 KGHSH and CDR2 LQKENI. Trimming took 2 bases from V and 6 from J; bases not matched to a gene: 8. This chain's CDR3 is CASSPAGQGVGQPQHF. The CDR3 nucleotides read TGTGCCAGCTCACCAGCGGGACAGGGTGTCGGTCAGCCCCAGCATTTT.

The rearrangement joins TRBV21-1 to TRBJ1-2. TRBV21-1 is designated a pseudogene. This CDR3 has 14 amino acids. Here the CDR3 reads CATDEAGTNYGYTF. DNA for the CDR3: TGTGCCACCGACGAGGCGGGAACCAACTATGGCTACACCTTC.

This clone turned up a few times. The chain uses TRBV28 and TRBJ1-2, with D hard to call. The V gene lost 2 bases and the J gene lost 1 base, with 8 bases spanning the gap. The length of the CDR3 is 14 residues. Per the germline V gene, CDR1 is MDHEN and CDR2 is SYDVKM. The CDR3 sequence is CASSLVPVNYGYTF. CDR3 coding DNA: TGTGCCAGCAGTTTAGTCCCCGTTAACTATGGCTACACCTTC.

This clone was detected once. V usage is TRBV18 and J usage is TRBJ1-4; 7 positions agree with TRBD1. Germline CDR1 KGHSH, CDR2 LQKENI. This CDR3 has 16 residues. V lost 0 bases and J lost 8; bases outside the gene matches: 9. This chain's CDR3 is CASSPPLQGGGEKLFF. The CDR3 bases are TGTGCCAGCTCACCACCTTTGCAGGGGGGTGGGGAAAAACTGTTTTTT.